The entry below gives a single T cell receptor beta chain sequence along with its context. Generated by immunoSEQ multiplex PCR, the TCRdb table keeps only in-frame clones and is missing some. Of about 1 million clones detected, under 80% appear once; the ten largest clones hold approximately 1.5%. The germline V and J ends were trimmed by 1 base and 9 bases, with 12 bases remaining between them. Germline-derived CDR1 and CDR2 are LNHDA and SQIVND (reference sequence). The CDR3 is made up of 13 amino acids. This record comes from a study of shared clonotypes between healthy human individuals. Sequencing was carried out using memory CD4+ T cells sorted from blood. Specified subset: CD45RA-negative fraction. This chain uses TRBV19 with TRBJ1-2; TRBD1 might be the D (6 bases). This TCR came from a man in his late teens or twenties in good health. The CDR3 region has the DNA TGTGCCAGTAGTATAGCCGATGGACAGAGCTACACCTTC. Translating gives CASSIADGQSYTF.